The 27 T cell receptor beta chains in this list originate from one sample, sequenced in a study of T cells in Graves' hyperthyroidism and ophthalmopathy. Template material for amplifying TCR beta CDR3 regions consisted of RNA transcripts. The primer set for the first-round RT-PCR of the TCR CDR3 was HTBI. MiXCR, run by TCRdb on the multiplex PCR reads, gives a single entry per CDR3 protein. Of approximately 490,000 distinct CDR3 sequences in the sample, roughly 23% were seen once. Sequences were obtained from blood. The receptors derive from a woman in her 70s with Graves' ophthalmopathy.

This clonotype has a count of ten or more. J is TRBJ2-3 and V is TRBV20-1; D perhaps matches TRBD2 (5 bases). Germline loops: CDR1 DFQATT, CDR2 SNEGSKA (reference sequence). CDR3 length equals 14 residues. V lost 1 base to trimming and J lost 1 base, with 9 bases between them. CDR3 in amino acids: CSARVGGRTDTQYF. Here the CDR3 DNA reads TGCAGTGCTAGAGTCGGCGGGCGCACAGATACGCAGTATTTT.

This chain joins TRBV3-1 and TRBJ1-2; a possible D gene is TRBD1 (6 bases). This CDR3 region has 14 residues. Between the trimmed V and J ends, which lost 3 bases and 6 bases, there was a span of 14 bases. In germline, CDR1 is LGHDT, CDR2 YNNKEL (reference sequence). CDR3 amino acids: CASSHWTAGHGYTF. The CDR3 DNA reads as TGTGCCAGCAGCCATTGGACAGCGGGTCATGGCTACACCTTC. The full variable domain, with the rest looked up from reference TRBV3-1 and TRBJ1-2, is DTAVSQTPKYLVTQMGNDKSIKCEQNLGHDTMYWYKQDSKKFLKIMFSYNNKELIINETVPNRFSPKSPDKAHLNLHINSLELGDSAVYFCASSHWTAGHGYTFGSGTRLTVV.

This chain uses TRBV6-1 with TRBJ1-1; D is unclear. The germline gives CDR1 MNHNS, CDR2 SASEGT. The CDR3 is 17 residues long. V shed 8 bases and J shed 6 bases, with 28 bases lying between them. The CDR3 DNA reads TGTGCCAGCGGCCGACGCAGACCAACGGGGTGGATGGCTGAAGCTTTCTTT. This codes for CASGRRRPTGWMAEAFF.

This clonotype came up many times. The chain recombines TRBV2 with TRBJ2-1; D uncertain. Trimming stripped 7 bases from V and 2 bases from J, with 12 bases between. The CDR3 is made up of 14 amino acids. Germline V gene sequence: CDR1 SNHLY, CDR2 FYNNEI. The CDR3 DNA reads as TGTGCCAGCACCATCGGGCCGACCTACAATGAGCAGTTCTTC. Translating it yields CASTIGPTYNEQFF.

This clonotype turned up a few times. The chain recombines TRBV6-1 with TRBJ2-2; the D is unclear. V dropped 6 bases and J dropped 6 bases, with 17 bases sitting between them. The germline V gene encodes CDR1 MNHNS and CDR2 SASEGT. This CDR3 contains 15 residues. Written as DNA, the CDR3 is TGTGCCAGCAGCTCAACCGGAGAGGTTGCCGGGGAGCTGTTTTTT. This translates into CASSSTGEVAGELFF.

Concerning this clonotype: Compared with germline, one end of the junction differs, possibly owing to a read error. The V gene is TRBV7-6, the J gene TRBJ2-2; D is uncertain. The CDR3 sequence is 15 residues long. Per germline, CDR1 SGHVS and CDR2 FNYEAQ. The CDR3 sequence: CVSSRSPQNTGELFF. CDR3 coding DNA: TGTGTCAGCAGCAGATCCCCCCAGAACACCGGGGAGCTGTTTTTT.

This clonotype was found a few times. The chain uses TRBV2 and TRBJ1-3; no definite D call. CDR1 and CDR2 from the germline V gene are SNHLY and FYNNEI. The CDR3 runs to 12 residues. Trimming removed 4 bases from V and 4 bases from J, with 5 bases in between. CDR3 protein: CASSASGNTIYF. The CDR3 DNA reads as TGTGCCAGCAGTGCTAGCGGAAACACCATATATTTT.

A word on this clonotype: A much larger clone lies a single base off, so this may be a read error. The chain recombines TRBV2 with TRBJ1-5; TRBD1 matches at 7 bases. The CDR3 consists of 15 residues. Trimming removed 4 bases from V and 3 bases from J; junction bases left unmatched: 6. CDR1 and CDR2 (germline): SNHLY, FYNNEI. The CDR3 here is CASSGGGQLNQPQHF. The CDR3 DNA sequence: TGTGCCAGCAGTGGAGGGGGACAGCTCAATCAGCCCCAGCATTTT.

This clonotype has ten or more counts. V gene TRBV12-3 or TRBV12-4 combines with J gene TRBJ1-1; no reliable D call. This CDR3 has 14 residues. V lost 2 bases to trimming and J lost 0 bases, with 7 bases between them. CDR3 DNA sequence: TGTGCCAGCAGTTTAAGGGAACTGAACACTGAAGCTTTCTTT. It encodes CASSLRELNTEAFF.

In this sample, this clonotype turned up a few times. The rearrangement joins TRBV2 to TRBJ2-5; D might be TRBD1 or TRBD2, each matching 5 bases. Germline lookup yields CDR1 SNHLY and CDR2 FYNNEI. The CDR3 extends over 17 amino acids. V was trimmed by 7 bases and J by 4 bases, leaving 25 bases between them. The CDR3 loop reads CASKKLPFGDGIETQYF. CDR3 in DNA: TGTGCCAGCAAAAAGCTTCCTTTTGGGGACGGTATAGAGACCCAGTACTTC.

The rearrangement links TRBV15 to TRBJ1-5, with 8 bases aligning to TRBD1. Per the germline V gene, CDR1 is LNHNV and CDR2 is YYDKDF (reference sequence). The CDR3 runs 15 residues. Trimming cost V 8 bases and J 6 bases; bases outside gene matches: 12. DNA of the CDR3: TGTGCCACCGGCAAGAGCGACAGGGGAAGTCAGCCCCAGCATTTT. It yields the protein CATGKSDRGSQPQHF.

Of note for this clonotype: The missing conserved phenylalanine or tryptophan at the end of this CDR3 makes a read error likely. V usage is TRBV19 and J usage is TRBJ2-7, with TRBD1 as a possible D gene (6 bases). CDR1 and CDR2 from the germline V gene are LNHDA and SQIVND (reference sequence). The length of the CDR3 is 14 residues. V was trimmed by 3 bases and J by 1 base, leaving 10 bases between them. The CDR3 nucleotides read TGTGCCAGTAGTATGTACCAGGGGTCCTACGAGCAGTACTCC. It encodes CASSMYQGSYEQYS.

Concerning this clonotype: The missing conserved phenylalanine or tryptophan at the end of this CDR3 makes a read error likely. The V call is TRBV18, the J call TRBJ1-2, with a tentative D call TRBD1 (5 bases). The CDR3 extends over 12 amino acids. V lost 0 bases and J 7 bases, leaving 6 bases between the germline ends. Germline V lookup: CDR1 KGHSH, CDR2 LQKENI. The CDR3 loop reads CASSPPGGGYTL. CDR3 sequence (DNA): TGTGCCAGCTCACCACCGGGGGGTGGCTACACCCTC.

J is TRBJ1-5 and V is TRBV5-6; the D gene is possibly TRBD1 (5 bases). Deletions cut 4 bases from V and 2 bases from J, with 16 bases between. Germline V gene sequence: CDR1 SGHDT, CDR2 YYEEEE. The length of the CDR3 is 16 residues. In nucleotides, the CDR3 is TGTGCCAGCAGCCTGCGGCCGGGGGAAGGCAATCAGCCCCAGCATTTT. Translating it yields CASSLRPGEGNQPQHF.

As DNA, the CDR3 is TGTGCCAGCAGTATTGAGATGAGCGGGAGAAGCACAGATACGCAGTATTTT. Its protein product is CASSIEMSGRSTDTQYF. The gene calls are TRBV6-1 and TRBJ2-3; 8 bases are shared with TRBD2. CDR3 length equals 17 residues. Germline V gives CDR1 MNHNS, CDR2 SASEGT. Trimming took 5 bases from V and 0 from J; bases not matched to a gene: 10.

J is TRBJ2-1 and V is TRBV3-1; 9 positions match TRBD2. This CDR3 is 17 amino acids long. Per germline, CDR1 LGHDT and CDR2 YNNKEL (reference sequence). V gave up 7 bases and J gave up 8 bases; unmatched junction bases: 18. CDR3 sequence: CASTGTSKKPGVYEQFF. The CDR3, as DNA: TGTGCCAGCACCGGGACTAGCAAAAAACCGGGGGTCTATGAGCAGTTCTTC.

This chain uses TRBV5-6 with TRBJ2-7; 7 nucleotides align to TRBD2. In germline, CDR1 is SGHDT, CDR2 YYEEEE. Trimming cost V 4 bases and J 2 bases; bases outside gene matches: 9. CDR3 length equals 15 residues. CDR3 region: CASSQGLGWAYEQYF. The CDR3 nucleotides are TGTGCCAGCAGCCAAGGACTAGGGTGGGCCTACGAGCAGTACTTC. Full variable domain (remainder filled in from reference TRBV5-6 and TRBJ2-7): DAGVTQSPTHLIKTRGQQVTLRCSPKSGHDTVSWYQQALGQGPQFIFQYYEEEERQRGNFPDRFSGHQFPNYSSELNVNALLLGDSALYLCASSQGLGWAYEQYFGPGTRLTVT.

Turning to this clonotype: One end of the junction varies from germline; a read error may be responsible. V usage is TRBV7-9 and J usage is TRBJ2-1; D is perhaps TRBD1 (5 bases). The CDR3 consists of 16 residues. Germline values: CDR1 SEHNR, CDR2 FQNEAQ (reference sequence). CDR3 region: CASSLGAAWGYNEQLF. DNA of the CDR3: TGTGCCAGCAGCTTAGGGGCGGCCTGGGGCTACAATGAGCAGCTCTTC.

The chain is built from TRBV5-1 and TRBJ1-2, with unresolved D. This CDR3 has 14 residues. Trimming cost V 4 bases and J 3 bases, with 13 bases left between them. Germline CDR1 and CDR2: SGHRS and YFSETQ. Here the CDR3 DNA reads TGCGCCAGCAGCCCGAGGGAGGCAGACTATGGCTACACCTTC. Encoded protein: CASSPREADYGYTF.

This clonotype was observed at least ten times. The V call is TRBV20-1, the J call TRBJ2-5; no reliable D call. The V gene lost 4 bases and the J gene lost 11 bases, with 17 bases spanning the gap. This CDR3 region has 12 residues. Germline V gene sequence: CDR1 DFQATT, CDR2 SNEGSKA (reference sequence). CDR3 DNA sequence: TGCAGTGCTACAATAATTATGGGTATTCAGTACTTC. Its protein product is CSATIIMGIQYF.

The chain is built from TRBV30 and TRBJ1-4; D is possibly TRBD1 (6 bases). The CDR3 sequence is 20 residues long. V lost 2 bases and J 7 bases, leaving 32 bases between the germline ends. Per germline, CDR1 GTSNPN and CDR2 SVGIG (reference sequence). The CDR3 protein is CAWSFFDRTPRWDFGEKLFF. DNA for the CDR3: TGTGCCTGGAGTTTCTTTGACAGGACGCCTCGGTGGGACTTTGGTGAAAAACTGTTTTTT.

This clonotype came up many times. The rearrangement links TRBV7-3 to TRBJ1-1; D perhaps matches TRBD1 (5 bases). With 5 bases removed from V and 4 bases from J, the gap between germline ends came to 11 bases. Looked up from germline, CDR1 is SGHTA and CDR2 is FQGTGA. The CDR3 has 13 residues. Here the CDR3 reads CASSPRGGTEAFF. The CDR3 DNA sequence: TGTGCCAGCAGCCCCCGCGGGGGCACTGAAGCTTTCTTT.

This clonotype was picked up many times. This sequence joins TRBV7-2 and TRBJ1-2; D possibly corresponds to TRBD1 (6 bases). The CDR3 runs to 15 residues. Germline CDR1 is SGHTA and CDR2 is FQGNSA. Trimming shortened V by 6 bases and J by 6 bases, and 20 bases separated the two germline ends. Here the CDR3 reads CASSPAWGGEHGYTF. The CDR3 nucleotides are TGTGCCAGCAGTCCTGCTTGGGGGGGCGAACATGGCTACACCTTC.

This clonotype was counted between two and nine times. This chain connects TRBV10-3 to TRBJ1-5, with TRBD1 matching over 10 bases. This CDR3 is built from 15 residues. Germline CDR1 is ENHRY and CDR2 is SYGVKD. Losses at the gene ends were 10 bases for V and 5 bases for J; bases not matched to a gene: 11. The chain's CDR3 is CANFRDRGIDQPQHF. The CDR3 DNA reads TGTGCCAACTTCCGGGACAGGGGAATTGATCAGCCCCAGCATTTT.

V and J are TRBV28 and TRBJ2-1; 7 bases match TRBD2. The CDR3 contains 14 residues. V was clipped by 7 bases and J by 4 bases; unmatched bases: 7. CDR1 and CDR2 from the germline V gene are MDHEN and SYDVKM. The CDR3 is CASTPRGGYNEQFF. CDR3 bases: TGTGCCAGCACCCCTCGCGGGGGTTACAATGAGCAGTTCTTC.

Many counts were recorded for this clonotype. The chain links TRBV2 to TRBJ1-1; a possible D gene is TRBD1 (5 bases). The CDR3 contains 14 residues. Trimming pared 5 bases from V and 1 base from J, leaving 11 bases between. The germline gives CDR1 SNHLY, CDR2 FYNNEI. The CDR3 region is CASSRRDWNTEAFF. Written as DNA, the CDR3 is TGTGCCAGCAGTAGACGGGACTGGAACACTGAAGCTTTCTTT.

As for this clonotype: A much larger clone lies one base from this, so it may be a read error. This rearrangement joins TRBV11-2 to TRBJ2-1; tentative D call: TRBD2 (6 bases). With 5 bases removed from V and 3 bases from J, the gap between germline ends came to 17 bases. Germline V gene data show CDR1 as SGHAT and CDR2 as FQNNGV. CDR3 length equals 16 residues. This CDR3 reads CASSTTTGGDYNEQFF. CDR3 DNA: TGTGCCAGCAGCACCACCACTGGCGGGGACTACAATGAGCAGTTCTTC.